This passage covers 9 T cell receptor beta chains from one sample sequenced in a study of blood T cell repertoires in COVID-19 (dated by TCRdb to 2018 to 2021). Library preparation was by the immunoSEQ multiplex PCR assay. TCRdb mirrors the immuneACCESS table, restricted to in-frame sequences. Some clones are absent from its copies; in checked studies, under half trace to an unresolved V gene, and the reason for the others is unknown. This sample lists around 300,000 clones; roughly 85% were detected once. The biggest ten clones account for around 10% of the sample. The specimen was peripheral blood. The receptor source for this set is a woman aged 70-85 years with acute or convalescent COVID-19.

The chain uses TRBV10-3 and TRBJ1-1; D possibly corresponds to TRBD1 (5 bases). Per the germline V gene, CDR1 is ENHRY and CDR2 is SYGVKD. The CDR3 is 11 amino acids. Trimming took 6 bases from V and 11 from J, leaving 13 bases between them. The CDR3 here is CAIRGGDRAFF. In DNA, the CDR3 is TGTGCCATCAGGGGCGGGGACCGGGCTTTCTTT.

The chain joins TRBV11-2 to TRBJ2-1, with 9 nucleotides matching TRBD1. Germline V gene lookup returns CDR1 SGHAT and CDR2 FQNNGV. The CDR3 length is 16 residues. V lost 2 bases and J lost 6; bases outside the gene matches: 8. Here the CDR3 DNA reads TGTGCCAGCAGCTTAAGGTGGACAGGGGTATTCAATGAGCAGTTCTTC. Protein sequence: CASSLRWTGVFNEQFF.

The chain joins TRBV12-5 to TRBJ2-3; tentative D call: TRBD2 (6 bases). V was clipped by 6 bases and J by 5 bases, with 15 bases between them. The CDR3 consists of 14 residues. Per germline, CDR1 LGHNT and CDR2 FRNRAP. The CDR3 coding sequence is TGTGCTAGTGGATCGACTAGTAGGTTAGATACGCAGTATTTT. Residues: CASGSTSRLDTQYF.

This clone has only a few counts. This rearrangement joins TRBV7-9 to TRBJ2-7; weak D call: TRBD1 (6 bases). The ends were cut back, 3 bases at V and 0 bases at J, with 12 bases in the middle. Germline V CDR1 and CDR2: SEHNR, FQNEAQ (reference sequence). The CDR3 length is 15 residues. The CDR3 protein is CASSFRGSSSYEQYF. CDR3 nucleotide sequence: TGTGCCAGCAGCTTCAGGGGATCTAGCTCCTACGAGCAGTACTTC. The entire variable domain, with the rest obtained from reference TRBV7-9 and TRBJ2-7, is as follows: DTGVSQNPRHKITKRGQNVTFRCDPISEHNRLYWYRQTLGQGPEFLTYFQNEAQLEKSRLLSDRFSAERPKGSFSTLEIQRTEQGDSAMYLCASSFRGSSSYEQYFGPGTRLTVT.

This chain joins TRBV5-6 and TRBJ2-7; D remains unclear. V was trimmed by 5 bases and J by 7 bases, leaving 13 bases between them. The length of the CDR3 is 12 residues. Germline lookup yields CDR1 SGHDT and CDR2 YYEEEE. The CDR3 nucleotides read TGTGCCAGCAGTAAACCGATCGGGGAGCAGTACTTC. Translated, it gives CASSKPIGEQYF.

Concerning this clone: At one of its ends the junction is not consistent with the germline gene, which may arise from a read error. This chain connects TRBV7-9 to TRBJ1-5, with D unclear. CDR1 is SEHNR, CDR2 FQNEAQ, per germline (reference sequence). This CDR3 region has 13 residues. CDR3 sequence (DNA): TGTGCCAGCACGTCCGAGGGCAACCAGCCCCAGCATTTT. This encodes CASTSEGNQPQHF.

The chain combines TRBV9 with TRBJ1-1; 12 positions agree with TRBD1. Germline CDR1 reads SGDLS; CDR2 reads YYNGEE. The CDR3 totals 16 residues. J lost 1 base, V lost 0 bases, and 1 base had no gene match. The CDR3: CASSVGDRGQNTEAFF. The CDR3 DNA reads as TGTGCCAGCAGCGTAGGGGACAGGGGGCAGAACACTGAAGCTTTCTTT.

The chain recombines TRBV7-3 with TRBJ1-1; a possible D gene is TRBD1 (6 bases). V was cut by 3 bases and J by 1 base, with 9 bases left in between. Germline V CDR1 and CDR2: SGHTA, FQGTGA. CDR3 size: 14 residues. CDR3 in amino acids: CASSFTGPNTEAFF. CDR3 DNA: TGTGCCAGCAGCTTCACAGGGCCGAACACTGAAGCTTTCTTT.

The rearrangement uses TRBV6-5 and TRBJ2-3, with D tentatively TRBD2 (6 bases). The CDR3 consists of 15 residues. V was pared by 6 bases and J by 0 bases, with 13 bases between. CDR1 MNHEY and CDR2 SVGAGI come from the germline V gene. Here the CDR3 DNA reads TGTGCCAGCAGCCGGGACTGGGCTAGCACAGATACGCAGTATTTT. Its translation: CASSRDWASTDTQYF.